This T cell receptor beta chain was profiled in a study of blood T cell repertoires in COVID-19. Study in general: Acute and convalescent COVID-19 specimens originated in the United States, Italy and Spain. From T cells, B-cell-depleted T cells, or PBMCs came the material, which was cDNA or gDNA.

Authors' analysis steps: Counts of nucleated cells, estimated from reference gene primer amplification, were obtained. This table comes from immunoSEQ multiplex PCR, and its TCRdb copy is limited to in-frame clones, with some not included. For V, J and clone size, that table is used; D and trimming come from the DNA. The data contain around 99,000 clones, 84% of them singletons. Trimming took 3 bases from V and 5 from J, leaving 19 bases between them. Germline V gene data show CDR1 as LNHDA and CDR2 as SQIVND (reference sequence). CDR3 length equals 16 residues. The specimen was peripheral blood. The sequence derives from a human donor in a cohort sampled during active COVID-19. This rearrangement joins TRBV19 to TRBJ1-1, with a tentative D call TRBD1 (5 bases). This chain's CDR3 is CASSMEVWGGRTEAFF. CDR3 sequence (DNA): TGTGCCAGTAGTATGGAGGTTTGGGGGGGGAGGACTGAAGCTTTCTTT.